This T cell receptor (beta chain) comes out of a study of T cells in Graves' hyperthyroidism and ophthalmopathy. The germline V gene has CDR1 MNHEY and CDR2 SMNVEV (reference sequence). Losses at the gene ends were 2 bases for V and 6 bases for J; bases not matched to a gene: 3. The CDR3 covers 14 residues. Regions amplified from RNA transcripts were the TCR beta CDR3 regions. The HTBI primer set drove a first-round RT-PCR of the TCR CDR3. A single record per CDR3 protein comes from TCRdb applying MiXCR to the multiplex PCR reads. Here the sample spans more than 500,000 distinct CDR3 sequences, about 16% being singletons.

Sequences were obtained from blood. This receptor was obtained from a woman in her twenties or thirties with Graves' ophthalmopathy. The V and J genes are TRBV27 and TRBJ2-2; 7 bases fit TRBD2. The CDR3: CASSLTGRPGELFF. The CDR3 DNA reads TGTGCCAGCAGTTTAACCGGGAGGCCCGGGGAGCTGTTTTTT.